This T cell receptor (beta chain) was profiled in a study of T cell responses to AZD1222 COVID-19 vaccine (dated by TCRdb to 2020 to 2023). About the investigation overall: Because spike-specific TCR depth and breadth did not differ between the two schedules, AZD1222 recipients who got a second dose at roughly 4 weeks were pooled with those who got a second dose at roughly 12 weeks. Trial participants were enrolled into age subgroups of 18-55, 56-69 and 70-plus years, which contained approximately 150, 28 and 58 TCR-sequenced participants, respectively. TCR sequencing covered 230 to 250 trial participants: 207 given two doses of AZD1222 and about 26 given two doses of MenACWY control vaccine.

The research as a whole found: CD4 TCRs associated with the vaccine covered the entire spike protein, and the dominant responses were in regions 160-218 and 743-854. Participants were mostly white British and included more females than males, and it was suggested by the authors that clonal diversity may have been underestimated. Epitopes outside the regions mutated in the B.1.351 and B.1.1.7 variants were reportedly recognized by nearly half of the unique spike-specific TCRs. A significant rise in spike-specific TCR breadth and depth was observed after two AZD1222 doses relative to day 0 and relative to MenACWY recipients. The 56-69-year group was small, and its depth increase did not reach significance, likely because of low power. Because no samples from the day 14 peak response were available, repertoires could be characterized only after the peak T cell response. Conclusions about previously exposed vaccinees were limited because only six or seven AZD1222 recipients were SARS-CoV-2 seropositive at baseline.

The CDR3 regions of human TCRbeta chains were analyzed by immunosequencing. In the source study's methods: TCRs in the repertoires were matched against a reference library of SARS-CoV-2-specific TCRs that had been generated with the MIRA antigen-specificity platform. Breadth was defined as the fraction of unique TCRs that were SARS-CoV-2-associated, and depth was defined as the fraction of total T cells that were SARS-CoV-2-associated. Using the MIRA data, each spike-specific TCR was mapped to the spike region that the TCR reacts to and placed in a CD4 or CD8 class. Log10-transformed breadth and depth values were compared by one-way ANOVA with Sidak's multiple comparisons tests. TCRdb's version of the immuneACCESS table is confined to in-frame rearrangements and falls short of the full clone set. An unresolved V gene accounts for under half of the shortfall where checked; the remainder is of unknown origin. The V and J calls and the clone size are those of that table, but D and trimming were determined from the DNA. The table for this sample lists 90,000 to 100,000 clones; about 89% of them were counted only once. The top ten clonotypes cover 6.5% to 8% of the sample.

In light of the paper, this sample's time point label describes: baseline before first vaccination. Vaccinee samples were obtained from the UK trials COV001 and COV002, which included a single-blind randomized controlled phase 2/3 trial of AZD1222 (ChAdOx1 nCoV-19) in healthy adults. For TCRbeta chain sequencing, PBMC samples were collected from trial participants at day 0 and at day 28 after the second dose. According to the germline V gene, CDR1 reads ENHRY and CDR2 reads SYGVKD. Measured from the cysteine to the phenylalanine, the CDR3 is 16 residues long. The sequence is cut down to CDR3 DNA, 48 bases in frame from base 1. Trimmed from V: 3 bases; trimmed from J: 4 bases; junction bases lacking a gene match: 5. As concerns this clone: Its specific antigen is unknown. No base quality values were provided; no much bigger clone lies one nucleotide off.

The source material was peripheral blood, sampled on day 0 of AZD1222 vaccination. This TCR was recovered from an adult in good health. The sequence links TRBV10-3 to TRBJ2-2; TRBD2 agrees with 10 junctional bases. CDR3 region: CAISEAGGLVTGELFF. The DNA is TGTGCCATCAGTGAAGCGGGGGGGCTCGTCACCGGGGAGCTGTTTTTT.